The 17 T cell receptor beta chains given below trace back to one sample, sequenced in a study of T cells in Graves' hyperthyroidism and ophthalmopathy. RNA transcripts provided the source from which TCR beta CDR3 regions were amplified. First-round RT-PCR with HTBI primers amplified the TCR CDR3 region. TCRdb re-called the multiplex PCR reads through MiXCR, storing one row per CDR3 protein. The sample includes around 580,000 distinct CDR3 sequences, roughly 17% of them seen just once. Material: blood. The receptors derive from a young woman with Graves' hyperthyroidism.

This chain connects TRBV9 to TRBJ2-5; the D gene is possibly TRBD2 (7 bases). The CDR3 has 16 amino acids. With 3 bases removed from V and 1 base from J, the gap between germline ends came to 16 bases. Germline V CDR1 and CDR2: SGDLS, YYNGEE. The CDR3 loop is CASSALAGASQETQYF. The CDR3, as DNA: TGTGCCAGCAGCGCGCTGGCGGGGGCCTCCCAAGAGACCCAGTACTTC.

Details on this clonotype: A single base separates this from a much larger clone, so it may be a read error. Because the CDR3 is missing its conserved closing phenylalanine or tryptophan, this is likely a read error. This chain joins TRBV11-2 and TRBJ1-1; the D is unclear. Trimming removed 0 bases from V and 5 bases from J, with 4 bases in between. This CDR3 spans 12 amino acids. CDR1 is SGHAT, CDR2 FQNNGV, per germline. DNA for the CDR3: TGTGCCAGCAGCTTAGACGGGACTGAAGCTTTCCTT. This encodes CASSLDGTEAFL.

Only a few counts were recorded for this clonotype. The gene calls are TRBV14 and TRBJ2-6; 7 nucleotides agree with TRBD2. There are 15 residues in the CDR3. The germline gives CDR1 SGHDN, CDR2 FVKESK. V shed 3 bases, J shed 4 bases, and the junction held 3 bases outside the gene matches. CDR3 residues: CASSQRRGGANVLTF. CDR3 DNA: TGTGCCAGCAGCCAGAGGCGGGGGGGGGCCAACGTCCTGACTTTC. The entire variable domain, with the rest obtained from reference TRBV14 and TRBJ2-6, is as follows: EAGVTQFPSHSVIEKGQTVTLRCDPISGHDNLYWYRRVMGKEIKFLLHFVKESKQDESGMPNNRFLAERTGGTYSTLKVQPAELEDSGVYFCASSQRRGGANVLTFGAGSRLTVL.

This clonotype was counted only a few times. The CDR3 spells CSVSGHPTVEAFF. In nucleotides, the CDR3 is TGCAGCGTCTCCGGCCACCCAACAGTAGAAGCTTTCTTT. V is TRBV29-1 and J is TRBJ1-1; D not resolved. V lost 6 bases, J lost 8 bases, and 19 bases lay in between. The CDR3 contains 13 residues. Germline CDR1 SQVTM, CDR2 ANQGSEA.

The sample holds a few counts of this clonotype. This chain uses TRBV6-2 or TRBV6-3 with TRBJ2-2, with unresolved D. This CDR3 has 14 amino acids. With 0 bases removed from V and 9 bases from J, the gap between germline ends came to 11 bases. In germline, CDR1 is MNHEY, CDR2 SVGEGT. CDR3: CASSYSSWPRELFF. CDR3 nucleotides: TGTGCCAGCAGTTACTCGAGTTGGCCCCGGGAGCTGTTTTTT.

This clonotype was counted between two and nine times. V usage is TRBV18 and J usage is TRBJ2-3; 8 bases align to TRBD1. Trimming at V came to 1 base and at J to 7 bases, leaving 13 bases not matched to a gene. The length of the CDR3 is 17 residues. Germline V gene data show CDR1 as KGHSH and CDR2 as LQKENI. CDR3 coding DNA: TGTGCCAGCTCACCACGAGGTGACGGGACAGGATCCTATACGCAGTATTTT. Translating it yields CASSPRGDGTGSYTQYF.

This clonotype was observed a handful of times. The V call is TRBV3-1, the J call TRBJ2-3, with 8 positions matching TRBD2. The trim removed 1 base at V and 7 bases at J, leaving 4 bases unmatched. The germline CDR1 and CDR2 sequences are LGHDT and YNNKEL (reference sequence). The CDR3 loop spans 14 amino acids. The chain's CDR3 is CASSQGLAINTQYF. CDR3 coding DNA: TGTGCCAGCAGCCAAGGACTAGCGATAAATACGCAGTATTTT.

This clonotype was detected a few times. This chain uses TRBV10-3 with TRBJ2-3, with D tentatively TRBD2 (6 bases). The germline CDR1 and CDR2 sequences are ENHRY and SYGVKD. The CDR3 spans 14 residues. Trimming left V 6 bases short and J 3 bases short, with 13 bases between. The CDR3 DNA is TGTGCCATCAGAGACAGCCGGGGGACAGATACGCAGTATTTT. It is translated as CAIRDSRGTDTQYF.

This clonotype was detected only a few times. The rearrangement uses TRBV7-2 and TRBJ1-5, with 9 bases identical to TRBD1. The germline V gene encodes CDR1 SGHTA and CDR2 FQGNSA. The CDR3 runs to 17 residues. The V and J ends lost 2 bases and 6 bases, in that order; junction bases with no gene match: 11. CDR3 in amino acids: CASSLIYRDRVPQPQHF. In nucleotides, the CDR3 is TGTGCCAGCAGCTTAATTTATCGGGACAGGGTACCTCAGCCCCAGCATTTT.

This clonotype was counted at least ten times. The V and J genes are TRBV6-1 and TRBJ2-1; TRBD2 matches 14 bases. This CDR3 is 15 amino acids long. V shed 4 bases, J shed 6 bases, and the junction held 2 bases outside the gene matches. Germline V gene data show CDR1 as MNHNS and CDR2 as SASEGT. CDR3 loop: CASSGTSGGSNEQFF. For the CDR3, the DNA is TGTGCCAGCAGTGGGACTAGCGGGGGGTCCAATGAGCAGTTCTTC.

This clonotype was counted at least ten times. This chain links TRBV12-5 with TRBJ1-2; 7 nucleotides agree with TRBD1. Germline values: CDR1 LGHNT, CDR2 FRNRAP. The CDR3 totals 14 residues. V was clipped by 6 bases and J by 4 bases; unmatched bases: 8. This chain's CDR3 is CASGQGTRSYGYTF. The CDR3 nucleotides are TGTGCTAGTGGACAGGGGACCAGAAGCTATGGCTACACCTTC.

The CDR3 bases are TGTGCCAGCAGCCCGCCTAGCGGCCTCCAAGAGACCCAGTACTTC. Amino acids: CASSPPSGLQETQYF. The chain couples TRBV4-2 to TRBJ2-5, with 7 bases matching TRBD2. This CDR3 contains 15 residues. Trimming cost V 4 bases and J 1 base; bases outside gene matches: 6. Germline V gene lookup returns CDR1 LGHNA and CDR2 YNFKEQ.

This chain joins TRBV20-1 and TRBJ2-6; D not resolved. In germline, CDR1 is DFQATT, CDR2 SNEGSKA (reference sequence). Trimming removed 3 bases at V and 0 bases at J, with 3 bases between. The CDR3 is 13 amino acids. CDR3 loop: CSASLSGANVLTF. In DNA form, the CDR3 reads TGCAGTGCTAGCCTCTCTGGGGCCAACGTCCTGACTTTC.

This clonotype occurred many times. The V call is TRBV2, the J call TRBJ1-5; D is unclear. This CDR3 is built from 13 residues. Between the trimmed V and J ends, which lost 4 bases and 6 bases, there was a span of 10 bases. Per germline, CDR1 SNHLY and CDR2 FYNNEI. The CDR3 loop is CASSVGESQPQHF. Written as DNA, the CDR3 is TGTGCCAGCAGTGTCGGGGAGAGTCAGCCCCAGCATTTT.

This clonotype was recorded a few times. CDR3 in DNA: TGTGCCAGCAGCTCGGGGACCCCGAGTGGGAATCAGCCCCAGCATTTT. Its protein is CASSSGTPSGNQPQHF. V is TRBV7-8 and J is TRBJ1-5; possibly TRBD1 for D (5 bases). The CDR3 contains 16 residues. Trimming shortened V by 4 bases and J by 4 bases, and 17 bases separated the two germline ends. CDR1 and CDR2 from the germline V gene are SGHVS and FQNEAQ.

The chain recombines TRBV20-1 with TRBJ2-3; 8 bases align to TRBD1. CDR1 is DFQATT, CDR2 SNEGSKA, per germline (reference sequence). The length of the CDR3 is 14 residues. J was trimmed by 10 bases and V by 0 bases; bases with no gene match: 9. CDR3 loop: CSARDLTGDVAQYF. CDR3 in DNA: TGCAGTGCTAGAGATCTGACAGGGGACGTGGCGCAGTATTTT.

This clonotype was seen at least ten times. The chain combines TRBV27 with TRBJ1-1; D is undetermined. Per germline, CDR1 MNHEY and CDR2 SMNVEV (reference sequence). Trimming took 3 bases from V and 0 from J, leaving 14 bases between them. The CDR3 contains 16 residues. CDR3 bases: TGTGCCAGCAGTTTCGGAACTGGCCCCATGAACACTGAAGCTTTCTTT. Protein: CASSFGTGPMNTEAFF.